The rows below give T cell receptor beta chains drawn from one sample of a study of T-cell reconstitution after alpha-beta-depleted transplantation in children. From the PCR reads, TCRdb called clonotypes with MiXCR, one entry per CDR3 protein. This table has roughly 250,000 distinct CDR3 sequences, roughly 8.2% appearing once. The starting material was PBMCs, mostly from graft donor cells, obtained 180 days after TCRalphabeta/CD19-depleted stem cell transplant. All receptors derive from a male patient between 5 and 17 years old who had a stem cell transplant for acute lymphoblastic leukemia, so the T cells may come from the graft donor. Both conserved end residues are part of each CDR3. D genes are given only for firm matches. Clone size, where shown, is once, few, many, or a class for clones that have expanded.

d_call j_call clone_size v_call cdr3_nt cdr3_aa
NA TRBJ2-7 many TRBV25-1 TGTGCCAGCAGTGAATGGGGGGACAGCTCCTACGAGCAGTACTTC CASSEWGDSSYEQYF
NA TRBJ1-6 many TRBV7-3 TGTGCCAGCAGCTTAGCGGTCAATTCACCCCTCCACTTT CASSLAVNSPLHF
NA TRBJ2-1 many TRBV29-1 TGCAGCGGTTCTAGCGCCTACAATGAGCAGTTCTTC CSGSSAYNEQFF
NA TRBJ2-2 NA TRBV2 TGTGCCAGCAGCCGACAGTTGACCGGGGAGCTGTTTTTT CASSRQLTGELFF
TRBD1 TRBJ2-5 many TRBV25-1 TGTGCCAGCAGGCCGGCACAGGGGGGCCAAGTGACCCAGTACTTC CASRPAQGGQVTQYF
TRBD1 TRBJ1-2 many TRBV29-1 TGCAGCGGGTACCCGGGACAGGGACATGGCTACACCTTC CSGYPGQGHGYTF
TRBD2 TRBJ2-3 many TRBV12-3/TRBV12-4 TGTGCCAGCAGTTTTAGCGGGGGGGCCCCCGATACGCAGTATTTT CASSFSGGAPDTQYF
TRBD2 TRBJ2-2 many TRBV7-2 TGTGCCAGCAGCTGGGGGGGAAGAAGAACCGGGGAGCTGTTTTTT CASSWGGRRTGELFF
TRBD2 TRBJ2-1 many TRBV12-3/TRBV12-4 TGTGCCAGCAGTTGGGGCGGGAGGTCCTACAATGAGCAGTTCTTC CASSWGGRSYNEQFF
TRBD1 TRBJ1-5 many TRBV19 TGTGCCAGTATGAGGCGACAGGGCAGGGAGCCCCAGCATTTT CASMRRQGREPQHF
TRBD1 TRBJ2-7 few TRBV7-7 TGTGCCAGCAGCTTCGACAGGGACGGCGAGCAGTACTTC CASSFDRDGEQYF
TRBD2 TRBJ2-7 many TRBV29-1 TGCAGCGTCGTTACAACTAGCGGGAGGGCCTACGAGCAGTACTTC CSVVTTSGRAYEQYF
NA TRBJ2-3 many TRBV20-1 TGCAGTGCCCCGTCGAGCACCGTTACGCAGTATTTT CSAPSSTVTQYF
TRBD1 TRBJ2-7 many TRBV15 TGTGCCACCAGCAGAGAGACAGGGGGAACCTACGAGCAGTACTTC CATSRETGGTYEQYF
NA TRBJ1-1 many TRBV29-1 TGCAGCGTTGAAGAGGACGGAGCCAACACTGAAGCTTTCTTT CSVEEDGANTEAFF
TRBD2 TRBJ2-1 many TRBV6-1 TGTGCCAGCAGCATTAGGCGGGGGGCCTACAATGAGCAGTTCTTC CASSIRRGAYNEQFF
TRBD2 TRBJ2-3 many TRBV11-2 TGTGCCAGCAGCTTAGAAAAAACTAGCGGGAGGGCCGCAGATACGCAGTATTTT CASSLEKTSGRAADTQYF
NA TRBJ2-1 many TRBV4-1 TGCGCCAGCAGCCAAGACCCCCTCACCTCCCCCGTGGGTGAGCAGTTCTTC CASSQDPLTSPVGEQFF
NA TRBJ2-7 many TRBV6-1 TGTGCCAGCAGTGAAGCCCCATCCTTCGAGCAGTACTTC CASSEAPSFEQYF
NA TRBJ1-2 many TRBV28 TGTGCCAGCAGCCTCGCTTTTCCGGGAGAAGGCTACACCTTC CASSLAFPGEGYTF
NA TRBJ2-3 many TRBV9 TGTGCCAGCAGCGTAGCTGGAGATACGCAGTATTTT CASSVAGDTQYF
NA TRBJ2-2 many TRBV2 TGTGCCAGCAGTGATTGGTCGAACACCGGGGAGCTGTTTTTT CASSDWSNTGELFF
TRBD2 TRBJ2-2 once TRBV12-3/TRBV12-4 TGTACCAGCAGTTTAATGGTACTAGCGGGGATACCGAACACCGGGGAGCTGTTTTTT CTSSLMVLAGIPNTGELFF
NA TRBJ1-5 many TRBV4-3 TGCGCCAGCAGCCAAGTTAGGGGACAGCCCCAGCATTTT CASSQVRGQPQHF
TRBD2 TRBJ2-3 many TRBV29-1 TGCAGCGTTAGCGGGAGCTCCACAGATACGCAGTATTTT CSVSGSSTDTQYF
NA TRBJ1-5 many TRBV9 TGTGCCAGCAATAGAAGAGAAGCTTGGAGCAATCAGCCCCAGCATTTT CASNRREAWSNQPQHF
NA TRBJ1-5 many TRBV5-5 TGTGCCAGCAGCCCACAGGGAGCCCGGAATGGACCCCAGCATTTT CASSPQGARNGPQHF
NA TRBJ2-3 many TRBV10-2 TGCGCCAGCAGTGAAGGCAGCGCGGATACGCAGTATTTT CASSEGSADTQYF
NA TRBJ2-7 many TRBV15 TGTGCCACCAGCAGAGATTTTCTAGCGTCGAGCTACGAGCAGTACTTC CATSRDFLASSYEQYF
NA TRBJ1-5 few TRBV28 TGTGCCAGCAGTCCCGGGGGCTACAGGGAATCAAATCAGCCCCAGCATTTT CASSPGGYRESNQPQHF
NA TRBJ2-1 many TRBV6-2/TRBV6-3 TGTGCCAGTAAGAGGGCAGGGAGCTCCTACAATGAGCAGTTCTTC CASKRAGSSYNEQFF
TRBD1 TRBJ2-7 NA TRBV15 TGTGCCACCAGCAGAGATATTGACAGGGGTCATCCCTACGAGCAGTACTTC CATSRDIDRGHPYEQYF
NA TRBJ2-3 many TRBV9 TGTGCCAGCAGCGAAACTAGATACACAGATACGCAGTATTTT CASSETRYTDTQYF
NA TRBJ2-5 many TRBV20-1 TGCAGTGCTAGAGATCGAGGACAAGAGACCCAGTACTTC CSARDRGQETQYF
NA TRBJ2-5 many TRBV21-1 TGTGCCAGCAGCAATTCGCCCTCGACAGGCCAAGAGACCCAGTACTTC CASSNSPSTGQETQYF
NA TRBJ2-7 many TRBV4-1 TGCGCCAGCAGCCAAGTTGACACAGGACCCTCCTACGAGCAGTACTTC CASSQVDTGPSYEQYF
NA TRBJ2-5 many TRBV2 TGTGCCAGCAGTGAAGCTCTCGGGGGGCGGGAGACCCAGTACTTC CASSEALGGRETQYF
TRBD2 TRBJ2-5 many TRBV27 TGTGCCAGCAGTCGAGTACTGCTAGCGGGGAAGCAAGAGACCCAGTACTTC CASSRVLLAGKQETQYF
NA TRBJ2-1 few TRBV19 TGTGCCAGTAGTATTTTCGGGACCACCCGCAATGAGCAGTTCTTC CASSIFGTTRNEQFF
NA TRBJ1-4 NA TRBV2 TGTGCCAGCAGTCTGGACAGCTCTAATGAAAAACTGTTTTTT CASSLDSSNEKLFF
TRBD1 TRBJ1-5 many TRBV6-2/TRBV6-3 TGTGCCAGCAGTTACTCGGGAACAGGGGGCAATCAGCCCCAGCATTTT CASSYSGTGGNQPQHF
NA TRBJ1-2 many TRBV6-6 TGTGCCAGCAGCCCCGACCCCAACGGCTACACCTTC CASSPDPNGYTF
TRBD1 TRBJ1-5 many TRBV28 TGTGCCAGCAGCCCCGGGACAGGGAAACAGCCCCAGCATTTT CASSPGTGKQPQHF
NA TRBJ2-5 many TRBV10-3 TGTGCCATCAGTCCACAGGACACCGGGGGAGAGACCCAGTACTTC CAISPQDTGGETQYF
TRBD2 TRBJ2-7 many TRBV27 TGTGCCAGCAGCCCCGTAGCGGGTGGTTCCTACGAGCAGTACTTC CASSPVAGGSYEQYF
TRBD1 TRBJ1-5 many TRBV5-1 TGCGCCAGCAGCCCCCGACAGGGGGATCAGCCCCAGCATTTT CASSPRQGDQPQHF
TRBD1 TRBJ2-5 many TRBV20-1 TGCAGTGCTAGACCCGGGACAGGGCTTGTGGGCCAAGAGACCCAGTACTTC CSARPGTGLVGQETQYF
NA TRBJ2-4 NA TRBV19 TGTGCCAGTAGTATACAGGGTTGGGACATTCAGTACTTC CASSIQGWDIQYF
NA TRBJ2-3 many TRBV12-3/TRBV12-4 TGTGCCAGCAGTTTAGTAGGGAGGACAGATACGCAGTATTTT CASSLVGRTDTQYF
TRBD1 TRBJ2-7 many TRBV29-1 TGCAGCGTTTCCCGGGGACAGGGGGATGACGAGCAGTACTTC CSVSRGQGDDEQYF
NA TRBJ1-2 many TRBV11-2 TGTGCCAGCAGCTTAGGCAGGGATTATGGCTACACCTTC CASSLGRDYGYTF
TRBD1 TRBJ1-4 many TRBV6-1 TGTGCCAGCAGTGTGACAGGGAAGGGTGAAAAACTGTTTTTT CASSVTGKGEKLFF
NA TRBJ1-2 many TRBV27 TGTGCCAGCAGTTCTTTCCTCGGGACCTTCTATGGCTACACCTTC CASSSFLGTFYGYTF